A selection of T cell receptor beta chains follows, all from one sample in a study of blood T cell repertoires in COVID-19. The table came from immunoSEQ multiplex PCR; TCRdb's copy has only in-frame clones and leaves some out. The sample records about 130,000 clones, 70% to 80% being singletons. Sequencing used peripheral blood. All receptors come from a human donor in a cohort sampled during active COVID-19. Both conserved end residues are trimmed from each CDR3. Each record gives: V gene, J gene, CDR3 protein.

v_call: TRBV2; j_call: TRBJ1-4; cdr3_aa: ASSDPGTGGKLF
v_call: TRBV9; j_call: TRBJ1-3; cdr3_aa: ASSVGGGSGNTIY
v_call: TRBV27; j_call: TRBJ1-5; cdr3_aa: ASSLSWTVLNQPQH
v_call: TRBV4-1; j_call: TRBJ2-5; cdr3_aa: ASSRGQGEETQY
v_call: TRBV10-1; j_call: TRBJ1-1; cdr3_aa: ARQGKGTEAF
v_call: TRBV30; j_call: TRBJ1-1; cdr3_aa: AWSVGSGNTEAF
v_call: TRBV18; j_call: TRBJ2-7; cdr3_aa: ASSPRQPAYEQY
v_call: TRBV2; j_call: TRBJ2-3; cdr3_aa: ASSRDRGQDTQY
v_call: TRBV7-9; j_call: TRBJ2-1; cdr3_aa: ASSMGDRRF
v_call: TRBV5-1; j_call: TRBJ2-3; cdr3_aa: ASSLAGTGSPDTQY
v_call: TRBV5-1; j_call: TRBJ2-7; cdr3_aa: ASSLGNRGSEQY
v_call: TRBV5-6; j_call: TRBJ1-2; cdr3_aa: ASSLGGGLDYGYT
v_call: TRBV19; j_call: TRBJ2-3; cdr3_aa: AIRSTSGETDTQY
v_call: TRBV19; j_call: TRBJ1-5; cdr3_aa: ASSRQEGSWPQH
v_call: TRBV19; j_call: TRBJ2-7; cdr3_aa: ASRKVRGSYEQY
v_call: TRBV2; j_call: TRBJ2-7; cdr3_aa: ASSEVGQGSNEQY
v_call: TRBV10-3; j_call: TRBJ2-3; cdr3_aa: ATLGAGGPTDTQY
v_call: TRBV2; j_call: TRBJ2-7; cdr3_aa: ARRRAGANEGEQY
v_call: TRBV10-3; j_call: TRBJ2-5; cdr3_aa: AISASEGTQY
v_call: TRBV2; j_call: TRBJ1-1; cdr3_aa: ASSRRDRVGTEAF
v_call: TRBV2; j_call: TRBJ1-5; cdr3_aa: ASRGERASNQPQH
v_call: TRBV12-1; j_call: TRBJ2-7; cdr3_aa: ASSPRLEAEQY
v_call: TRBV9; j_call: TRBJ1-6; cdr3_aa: ASSLSSGGSSPLH
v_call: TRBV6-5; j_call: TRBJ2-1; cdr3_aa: ASGNRFYNEQF
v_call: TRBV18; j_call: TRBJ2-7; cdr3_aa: ASSPGQGREQY
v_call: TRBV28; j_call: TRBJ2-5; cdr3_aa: ASRGTGIPGGETQY
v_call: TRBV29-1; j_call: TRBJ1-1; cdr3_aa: SSWGGDTEAF
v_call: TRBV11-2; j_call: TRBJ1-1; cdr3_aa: ASSPRTGKNTEAF
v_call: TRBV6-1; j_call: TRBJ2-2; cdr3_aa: ASSDLGLAGPASGELF
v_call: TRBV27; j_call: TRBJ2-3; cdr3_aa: ASRLAGRTDTQY
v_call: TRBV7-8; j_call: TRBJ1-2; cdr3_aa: ASSPSGPGGFLGYT
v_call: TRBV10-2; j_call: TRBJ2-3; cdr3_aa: ASRGGLKGYTDTQY
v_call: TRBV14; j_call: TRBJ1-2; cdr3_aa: ASSPGQYGYT
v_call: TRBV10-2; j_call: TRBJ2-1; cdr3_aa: ASSGSTSGGYNEQF
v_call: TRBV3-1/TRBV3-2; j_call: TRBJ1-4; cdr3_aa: ASSQDREKLF
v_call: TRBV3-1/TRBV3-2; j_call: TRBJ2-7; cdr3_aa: ASSQVQGSYEQY
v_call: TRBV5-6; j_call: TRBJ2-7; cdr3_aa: ASSRTTGFSYEQY
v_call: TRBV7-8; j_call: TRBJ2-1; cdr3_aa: ASSPNPTNEQF
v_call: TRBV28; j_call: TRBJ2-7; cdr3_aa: ASSSWDKSYEQY
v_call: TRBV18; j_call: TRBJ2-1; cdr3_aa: ASSPPRTGPSNNEQF
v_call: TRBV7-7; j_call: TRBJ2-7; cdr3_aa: ASSLSPSQAYEQY
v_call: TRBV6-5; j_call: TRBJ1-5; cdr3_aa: ASSNRGTDQPQH
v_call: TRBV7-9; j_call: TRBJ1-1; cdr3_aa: ASSGGRDFMNTEAF
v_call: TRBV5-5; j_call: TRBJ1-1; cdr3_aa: ASIPTSMNTEAF
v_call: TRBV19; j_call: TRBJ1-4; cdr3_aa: ASRDRANEKLF
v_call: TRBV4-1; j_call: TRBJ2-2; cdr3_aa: ASSQGLPHTGELF
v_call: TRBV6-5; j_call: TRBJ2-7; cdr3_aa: ASSYSFRGKTYEQY
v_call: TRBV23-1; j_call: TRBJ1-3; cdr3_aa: ASSQSDRGANGNTIY
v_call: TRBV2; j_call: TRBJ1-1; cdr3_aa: ASSEVEAFSSEAF
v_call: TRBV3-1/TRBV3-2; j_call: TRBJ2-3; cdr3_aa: ASSAGTSGLRTDTQY
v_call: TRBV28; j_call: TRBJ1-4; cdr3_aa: ATEKTTNEKLF